Listed below are T cell receptor beta chains from one sample, sequenced in a study of persistence of HIV-infected CD4 T cells. Assay used: immunoSEQ multiplex PCR; TCRdb lists only in-frame clones, some missing. The sample holds about 46,000 clones; around 90% are singletons and the top ten take around 3.4%. No antigen has been assigned to these receptors. The sample consisted of CD4+ T cells sorted from PBMCs after approximately 19-hour stimulation, taken from a patient who received antiretroviral therapy. Receptor source: an adult woman with HIV who was CMV-seropositive. The CDR3 runs from the conserved cysteine through the conserved F or W. Fields, in order: V gene, J gene, CDR3 protein.

TRBV10-1	TRBJ2-7	CASSDRRATSYEQYF
TRBV28	TRBJ1-1	CASSLERGVAFF
TRBV5-4	TRBJ1-1	CASSLTGGTEAFF
TRBV24-1	TRBJ1-5	CATGQGGQPQHF
TRBV12-5	TRBJ1-2	CASGLGQDYGYTF
TRBV12-3/TRBV12-4	TRBJ2-1	CASRRGDEQFF
TRBV14	TRBJ2-7	CASSQGANSYEQYF
TRBV28	TRBJ2-1	CASSLYNEQFF
TRBV19	TRBJ1-5	CASRPTGGYQPQHF
TRBV9	TRBJ2-5	CASSPNAGTARETQYF